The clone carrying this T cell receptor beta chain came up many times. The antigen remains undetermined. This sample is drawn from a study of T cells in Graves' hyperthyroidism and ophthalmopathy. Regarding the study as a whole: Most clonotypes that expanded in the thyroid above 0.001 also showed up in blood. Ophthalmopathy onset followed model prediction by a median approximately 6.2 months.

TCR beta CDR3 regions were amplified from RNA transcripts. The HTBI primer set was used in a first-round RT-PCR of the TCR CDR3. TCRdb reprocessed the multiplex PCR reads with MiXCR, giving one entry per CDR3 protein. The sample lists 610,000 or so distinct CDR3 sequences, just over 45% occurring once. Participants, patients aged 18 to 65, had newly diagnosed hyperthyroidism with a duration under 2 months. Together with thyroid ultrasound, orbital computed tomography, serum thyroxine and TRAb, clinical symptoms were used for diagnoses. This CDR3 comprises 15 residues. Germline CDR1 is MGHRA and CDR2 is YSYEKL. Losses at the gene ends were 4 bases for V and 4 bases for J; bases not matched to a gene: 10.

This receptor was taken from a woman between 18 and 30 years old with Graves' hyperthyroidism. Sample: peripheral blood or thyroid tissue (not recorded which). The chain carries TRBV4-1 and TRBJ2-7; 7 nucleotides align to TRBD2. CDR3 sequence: CASSPQGGSSYEQYF. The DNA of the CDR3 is TGCGCCAGCAGCCCGCAGGGCGGGAGTTCATACGAGCAGTACTTC.